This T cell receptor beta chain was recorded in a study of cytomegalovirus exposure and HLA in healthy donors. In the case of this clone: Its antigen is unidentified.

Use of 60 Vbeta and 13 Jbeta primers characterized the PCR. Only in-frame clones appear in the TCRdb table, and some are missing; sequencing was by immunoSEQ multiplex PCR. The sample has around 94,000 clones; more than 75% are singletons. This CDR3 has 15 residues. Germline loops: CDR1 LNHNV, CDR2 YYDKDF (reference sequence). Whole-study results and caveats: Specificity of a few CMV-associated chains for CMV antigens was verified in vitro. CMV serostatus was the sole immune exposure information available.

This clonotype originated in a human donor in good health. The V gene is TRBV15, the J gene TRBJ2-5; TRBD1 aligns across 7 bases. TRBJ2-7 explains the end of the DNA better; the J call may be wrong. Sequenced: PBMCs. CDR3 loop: CATSNSRDRRYEQYF. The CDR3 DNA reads TGTGCCACCAGCAACTCCCGGGACAGACGCTACGAGCAGTACTTC.